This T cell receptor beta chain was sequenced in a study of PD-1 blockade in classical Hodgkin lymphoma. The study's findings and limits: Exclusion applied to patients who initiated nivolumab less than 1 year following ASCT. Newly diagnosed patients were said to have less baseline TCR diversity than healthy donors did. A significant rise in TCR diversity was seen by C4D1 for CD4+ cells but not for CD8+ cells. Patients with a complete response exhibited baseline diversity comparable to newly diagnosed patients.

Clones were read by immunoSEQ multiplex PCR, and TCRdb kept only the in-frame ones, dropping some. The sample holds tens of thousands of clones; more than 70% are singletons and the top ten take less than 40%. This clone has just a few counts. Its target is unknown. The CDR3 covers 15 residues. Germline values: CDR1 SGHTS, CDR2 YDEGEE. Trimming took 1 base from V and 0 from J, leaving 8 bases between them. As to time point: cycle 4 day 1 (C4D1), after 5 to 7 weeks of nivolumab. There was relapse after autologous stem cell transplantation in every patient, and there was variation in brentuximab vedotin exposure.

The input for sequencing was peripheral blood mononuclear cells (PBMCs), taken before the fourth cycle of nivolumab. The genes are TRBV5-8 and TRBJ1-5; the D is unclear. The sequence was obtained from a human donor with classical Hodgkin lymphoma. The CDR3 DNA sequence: TGTGCCAGCAGCTTGTCACACATTAGCAATCAGCCCCAGCATTTT. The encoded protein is CASSLSHISNQPQHF.